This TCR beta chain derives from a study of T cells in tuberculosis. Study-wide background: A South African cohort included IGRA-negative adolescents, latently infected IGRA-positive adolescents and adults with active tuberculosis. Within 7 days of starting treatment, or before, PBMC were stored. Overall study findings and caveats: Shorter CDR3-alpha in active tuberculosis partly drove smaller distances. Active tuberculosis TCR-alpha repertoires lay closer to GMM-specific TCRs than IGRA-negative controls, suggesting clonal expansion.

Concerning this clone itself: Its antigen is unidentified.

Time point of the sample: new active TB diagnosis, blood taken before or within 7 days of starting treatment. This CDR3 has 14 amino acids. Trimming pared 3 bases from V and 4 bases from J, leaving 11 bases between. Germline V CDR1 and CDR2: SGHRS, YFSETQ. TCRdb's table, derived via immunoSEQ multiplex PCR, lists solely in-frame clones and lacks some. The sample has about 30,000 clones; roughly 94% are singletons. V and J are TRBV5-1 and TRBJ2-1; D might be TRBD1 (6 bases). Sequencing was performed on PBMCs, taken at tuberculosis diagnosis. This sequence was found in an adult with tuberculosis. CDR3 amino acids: CASSSGQHYNEQFF. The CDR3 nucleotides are TGCGCCAGCAGCTCAGGACAGCATTACAATGAGCAGTTCTTC.